The clone carrying this T cell receptor (beta chain) has only a few counts. Its cognate antigen is unknown. The CDR3 is 13 amino acids. Trimming stripped 10 bases from V and 5 bases from J, with 17 bases between. Germline V gene lookup returns CDR1 MNHEY and CDR2 SVGEGT. This specimen belongs to a study of T cells in Graves' hyperthyroidism and ophthalmopathy. About the research overall: Blood was drawn when the patient was first diagnosed and still untreated. Overall study results and limits: Most thyroid-expanded clonotypes above 0.001 were also found in blood.

There were TCR beta CDR3 regions amplified from RNA transcripts. TCR CDR3 underwent first-round RT-PCR with the HTBI primer set. TCRdb re-called the multiplex PCR reads through MiXCR, storing one row per CDR3 protein. The top ten hold 5.8% of the sample, which has about 580,000 distinct CDR3 sequences, 14% seen once. What was sequenced was blood. This receptor was identified in a woman in her 30s with Graves' hyperthyroidism that later progressed to Graves' ophthalmopathy. The V gene is TRBV6-2 or TRBV6-3, the J gene TRBJ1-2; maybe TRBD1 (6 bases). CDR3 DNA sequence: TGTGCCACCGACCGGGACAACATTTATGGCTACACCTTC. It specifies CATDRDNIYGYTF.